The T cell receptor beta chain under discussion was sequenced for a study of T cell changes during pregnancy in multiple sclerosis. Profiled with immunoSEQ multiplex PCR; TCRdb holds only in-frame clones, not every one. In the table there are around 70,000 clones, about 95% of which are singletons. Per germline, CDR1 KGHSH and CDR2 LQKENI. CDR3 size: 14 residues. Trimming at V came to 4 bases and at J to 4 bases, leaving 4 bases not matched to a gene. This TCR came from a female donor with multiple sclerosis, enrolled in a pregnancy study. The chain recombines TRBV18 with TRBJ1-1; 9 bases are shared with TRBD1. Specimen: peripheral blood, collected in the third trimester of pregnancy. The CDR3 DNA is TGTGCCAGCTCACTGGACAGGGGCAGCACTGAAGCTTTCTTT. This codes for CASSLDRGSTEAFF.